These 28 T cell receptor beta chains were sequenced from one sample in a study of T cells in Graves' hyperthyroidism and ophthalmopathy. TCR beta CDR3 sequences were amplified from RNA transcripts. The TCR CDR3 first-round RT-PCR relied on the HTBI primer set. TCRdb reprocessed the multiplex PCR reads with MiXCR, giving one entry per CDR3 protein. The table has about 420,000 distinct CDR3 sequences, approximately 13% seen once. Sequencing used blood. These receptors came from a woman under 30 with Graves' hyperthyroidism.

In this sample, this clonotype turned up many times. The chain recombines TRBV20-1 with TRBJ2-1, with D hard to call. Germline lookup yields CDR1 DFQATT and CDR2 SNEGSKA (reference sequence). Trimming took off 3 bases at V and 7 bases at J, with 19 bases between the two ends. This CDR3 spans 15 amino acids. CDR3 sequence: CSARDFLPSMNEQFF. The CDR3 nucleotides read TGCAGTGCTAGGGATTTCCTACCTTCTATGAATGAGCAGTTCTTC.

In this sample, this clonotype turned up many times. This CDR3 reads CASSLAVGRRTDTQYF. CDR3 nucleotide sequence: TGTGCCAGCAGCTTAGCGGTAGGGCGGCGCACAGATACGCAGTATTTT. V usage is TRBV7-2 and J usage is TRBJ2-3; D remains ambiguous. Germline assignment: CDR1 SGHTA and CDR2 FQGNSA. The CDR3 contains 16 residues. V lost 0 bases and J lost 1, with 11 bases in between. The full variable domain, completed using reference TRBV7-2 and TRBJ2-3, is GAGVSQSPSNKVTEKGKDVELRCDPISGHTALYWYRQSLGQGLEFLIYFQGNSAPDKSGLPSDRFSAERTGGSVSTLTIQRTQQEDSAVYLCASSLAVGRRTDTQYFGPGTRLTVL.

Turning to this clonotype: No DNA is shown, since the ends of the CDR3 on it are uncertain; the CDR3 is the one TCRdb lists. The chain couples TRBV20-1 to TRBJ2-1; TRBD1 reflects the table's D call only, with no check against the DNA. The CDR3 totals 13 residues, both ends included. Germline assignment: CDR1 DFQATT and CDR2 SNEGSKA (reference sequence). The CDR3 reads CSASIVWGRGNFF.

This clonotype was observed at least ten times. The rearrangement joins TRBV20-1 to TRBJ1-2; 12 bases map to TRBD1. V dropped 6 bases and J dropped 4; count of bases not matched to a gene: 9. This CDR3 has 15 residues. Looked up from germline, CDR1 is DFQATT and CDR2 is SNEGSKA (reference sequence). CDR3 loop: CSAGRDRGQSYGYTF. The CDR3, as DNA: TGCAGTGCAGGCCGGGACAGGGGGCAAAGCTATGGCTACACCTTC.

This clonotype was counted only a few times. This chain connects TRBV19 to TRBJ1-4; D may be TRBD1 (5 bases). The germline gives CDR1 LNHDA, CDR2 SQIVND (reference sequence). V lost 6 bases, J lost 6 bases, and 17 bases lay in between. The CDR3 runs to 15 residues. The CDR3 DNA follows: TGTGCCAGTAGGTCCTCAGGGAGGTCGGATGAAAAACTGTTTTTT. This translates into CASRSSGRSDEKLFF.

This clonotype has more than one count but fewer than ten. The V call is TRBV6-1, the J call TRBJ1-2; D call uncertain. This CDR3 has 15 residues. Between the trimmed V and J ends, which lost 6 bases and 4 bases, there was a span of 18 bases. Germline CDR1 and CDR2: MNHNS and SASEGT. The CDR3 is CASRRDSAGPYGYTF. CDR3 nucleotides: TGTGCCAGCAGACGCGACTCGGCCGGACCCTATGGCTACACCTTC.

In this sample, this clonotype turned up many times. J is TRBJ2-7 and V is TRBV5-6, with TRBD1 identical over 7 bases. V gave up 4 bases and J gave up 6 bases; unmatched junction bases: 4. Per the germline V gene, CDR1 is SGHDT and CDR2 is YYEEEE. This CDR3 spans 12 amino acids. CDR3 nucleotide sequence: TGTGCCAGCAGCGTACAGGGGACCGAGCAGTACTTC. The encoded protein is CASSVQGTEQYF.

This clonotype was seen ten or more times. V gene TRBV18 combines with J gene TRBJ2-3; weak D call: TRBD2 (5 bases). V dropped 3 bases and J dropped 6 bases, with 10 bases sitting between them. The CDR3 is made up of 13 amino acids. Germline V gene sequence: CDR1 KGHSH, CDR2 LQKENI. The CDR3 region is CASSPDWADTQYF. The CDR3 nucleotides are TGTGCCAGCTCACCGGACTGGGCGGATACGCAGTATTTT.

This clonotype was picked up many times. The chain is built from TRBV27 and TRBJ2-1; 9 nucleotides align to TRBD1. CDR1 and CDR2 from the germline V gene are MNHEY and SMNVEV (reference sequence). Losses at the gene ends were 3 bases for V and 3 bases for J; bases not matched to a gene: 6. The CDR3 sequence is 16 residues long. The CDR3 loop reads CASSFFGTGHYNEQFF. The CDR3 nucleotides read TGTGCCAGCAGTTTTTTCGGGACAGGGCACTACAATGAGCAGTTCTTC.

This clonotype was counted many times. CDR3 nucleotides: TGTGCCAGCAGTAAGGGAGGAGGAGAGACCCAGTACTTC. Protein product: CASSKGGGETQYF. The J gene is TRBJ2-5, the V gene TRBV2; a possible D gene is TRBD2 (6 bases). Trimming removed 5 bases from V and 4 bases from J, with 11 bases in between. This CDR3 has 13 residues. From germline, CDR1 is SNHLY and CDR2 FYNNEI. The whole variable domain, filled in from reference TRBV2 and TRBJ2-5, reads EPEVTQTPSHQVTQMGQEVILRCVPISNHLYFYWYRQILGQKVEFLVSFYNNEISEKSEIFDDQFSVERPDGSNFTLKIRSTKLEDSAMYFCASSKGGGETQYFGPGTRLLVL.

This clonotype is a singleton in its sample. The rearrangement uses TRBV7-9 and TRBJ2-7; D possibly uses TRBD1 or TRBD2 (5 bases each). Germline assignment: CDR1 SEHNR and CDR2 FQNEAQ (reference sequence). CDR3 length: 14 amino acids. Trimming took 5 bases from V and 4 from J, leaving 15 bases between them. CDR3 coding DNA: TGTGCCAGCAGCAACCGGGACGGTCTGTACGAGCAGTACTTC. This codes for CASSNRDGLYEQYF.

The rearrangement uses TRBV30 and TRBJ1-6; 7 bases are shared with TRBD1. Germline V gene sequence: CDR1 GTSNPN, CDR2 SVGIG (reference sequence). The CDR3 spans 14 residues. J gave up 6 bases and V 4 bases, and 6 bases lay outside the gene matches. CDR3 sequence: CAWNRDSFNSPLHF. The DNA of the CDR3 is TGTGCCTGGAATCGGGACAGCTTTAATTCACCCCTCCACTTT.

This clonotype has just a few counts. The chain uses TRBV7-9 and TRBJ2-4; D might be TRBD1 (6 bases). CDR1 is SEHNR, CDR2 FQNEAQ, per germline (reference sequence). Trimming cost V 5 bases and J 0 bases, with 14 bases left between them. The CDR3 length is 16 residues. The CDR3 nucleotides are TGTGCCAGCAGCACCGGGACACCCAAAGCCAAAAACATTCAGTACTTC. Amino acid sequence: CASSTGTPKAKNIQYF.

Many counts were recorded for this clonotype. The rearrangement joins TRBV6-1 to TRBJ1-5; tentatively, D is TRBD1 (5 bases). V lost 4 bases and J lost 5, with 12 bases in between. CDR3 length: 14 residues. Germline values: CDR1 MNHNS, CDR2 SASEGT. CDR3 sequence reads: CASSGSREHQPQHF. The CDR3 DNA is TGTGCCAGCAGTGGCTCCAGGGAACATCAGCCCCAGCATTTT.

The chain couples TRBV18 to TRBJ2-3; TRBD1 might be the D (5 bases). Germline CDR1 KGHSH, CDR2 LQKENI. V dropped 2 bases and J dropped 0 bases, with 9 bases sitting between them. The CDR3 extends over 15 amino acids. The CDR3 DNA reads as TGTGCCAGCTCACCATTCCGGACAAGCACAGATACGCAGTATTTT. Encoded protein: CASSPFRTSTDTQYF.

This clonotype showed up many times. The chain links TRBV18 to TRBJ2-5; 10 bases match TRBD2. CDR1 and CDR2 from the germline V gene are KGHSH and LQKENI. The V gene end was trimmed by 6 bases and the J gene end by 13 bases; junction bases not matched to a gene: 8. This CDR3 region has 12 residues. CDR3 loop: CASSLAGEESYF. The CDR3 DNA sequence: TGTGCCAGCTCTCTAGCGGGAGAAGAGTCGTACTTC.

This clonotype was detected a few times. V usage is TRBV27 and J usage is TRBJ1-5; a possible D gene is TRBD1 (6 bases). The germline V gene has CDR1 MNHEY and CDR2 SMNVEV (reference sequence). V lost 2 bases and J lost 3, with 11 bases in between. The CDR3 loop spans 15 amino acids. CDR3 bases: TGTGCCAGCAGTTTAAACCCAGGGGCCAATCAGCCCCAGCATTTT. Translating gives CASSLNPGANQPQHF.

This clonotype has at least ten counts. This sequence joins TRBV7-2 and TRBJ2-3; D call uncertain. The V end was cut by 5 bases, the J end by 1 base, with 13 bases between. This CDR3 is 15 amino acids long. The germline CDR1 and CDR2 sequences are SGHTA and FQGNSA. In DNA, the CDR3 is TGTGCCAGCAGCCTAAAACAGCTGGGCACAGATACGCAGTATTTT. This translates into CASSLKQLGTDTQYF.

At least ten counts were recorded for this clonotype. CDR3: CASSDVGFSTDTQYF. The CDR3 DNA follows: TGTGCCAGCAGTGATGTAGGGTTTAGCACAGATACGCAGTATTTT. The chain couples TRBV2 to TRBJ2-3, with D unresolved. CDR1 is SNHLY, CDR2 FYNNEI, per germline. V was cut by 3 bases and J by 0 bases, with 10 bases left in between. The CDR3 loop spans 15 amino acids.

This clonotype was seen more than once but under ten times. This chain links TRBV4-3 with TRBJ2-5; D is unclear. The germline V gene has CDR1 LGHNA and CDR2 YSLEER. The CDR3 totals 16 residues. V dropped 0 bases and J dropped 4 bases, with 15 bases sitting between them. The CDR3 protein is CASSQESHGVGETQYF. In DNA form, the CDR3 reads TGCGCCAGCAGCCAAGAATCCCATGGCGTGGGAGAGACCCAGTACTTC.

This clonotype was seen repeatedly, ten times or more. The chain is built from TRBV6-1 and TRBJ1-2, with TRBD1 as a possible D gene (5 bases). Germline CDR1 MNHNS, CDR2 SASEGT. This CDR3 is built from 14 residues. Trimming removed 0 bases at V and 7 bases at J, with 12 bases between. CDR3 in amino acids: CASSEAGRDTGYTF. Here the CDR3 DNA reads TGTGCCAGCAGTGAAGCGGGCAGGGATACTGGCTACACCTTC.

The rearrangement joins TRBV2 to TRBJ2-7, with 10 bases that match TRBD1. CDR1 SNHLY and CDR2 FYNNEI come from the germline V gene. With 9 bases clipped from V and 4 bases from J, the junction kept 6 bases outside the gene matches. The CDR3 runs to 13 residues. The CDR3 DNA sequence: TGTGCCAGTAGACAGGGGGCCTGGTACGAGCAGTACTTC. Its protein product is CASRQGAWYEQYF.

Only a few counts were recorded for this clonotype. The chain employs TRBV7-2 and TRBJ1-1; tentative D call: TRBD1 (5 bases). Germline CDR1 reads SGHTA; CDR2 reads FQGNSA. There are 14 residues in the CDR3. V lost 1 base to trimming and J lost 6 bases, with 12 bases between them. The CDR3 DNA reads as TGTGCCAGCAGCTTAGGTTTGGCAGGGCCTGAAGCTTTCTTT. This gives the protein CASSLGLAGPEAFF.

There are a few counts of this clonotype. The CDR3 reads CSALAGGIYNEQFF. CDR3 DNA: TGCAGTGCCCTAGCGGGAGGAATTTACAATGAGCAGTTCTTC. V gene TRBV20-1 combines with J gene TRBJ2-1; 11 bases line up with TRBD2. The CDR3 is 14 amino acids. V was pared by 6 bases and J by 4 bases, with 5 bases of the junction left unmatched. The germline CDR1 and CDR2 sequences are DFQATT and SNEGSKA (reference sequence).

In its sample, this clonotype was seen a few times. This sequence joins TRBV11-2 and TRBJ2-4, with D possibly being TRBD2 (6 bases). Looked up from germline, CDR1 is SGHAT and CDR2 is FQNNGV. This CDR3 comprises 18 residues. V gave up 5 bases and J gave up 6 bases, with 26 bases separating them. Written as DNA, the CDR3 is TGTGCCAGCAGCAGCTCCCAGATCCTAGCGCCCCCGGTAAACATTCAGTACTTC. Its translation is CASSSSQILAPPVNIQYF.

This clonotype was picked up many times. V gene TRBV28 combines with J gene TRBJ2-1; D possibly corresponds to TRBD2 (6 bases). V dropped 4 bases and J dropped 0 bases, with 13 bases sitting between them. The length of the CDR3 is 16 residues. The germline CDR1 and CDR2 sequences are MDHEN and SYDVKM. For the CDR3, the DNA is TGTGCCAGCAGTTACGGGACTGGGAGCTCCTACAATGAGCAGTTCTTC. It translates to CASSYGTGSSYNEQFF.

Written as DNA, the CDR3 is TGTGCCAGCAGTGACAGGACGGGAGACGGCAACGAGCAGTACTTC. This sequence encodes CASSDRTGDGNEQYF. The chain joins TRBV6-4 to TRBJ2-7; TRBD2 might be the D (6 bases). The germline gives CDR1 MRHNA, CDR2 SNTAGT. The CDR3 spans 15 residues. V dropped 2 bases and J dropped 5 bases, with 16 bases sitting between them.

This clonotype was observed at least ten times. The chain couples TRBV6-1 to TRBJ1-1; no firm D call. Trimming removed 5 bases from V and 0 bases from J, with 19 bases in between. The CDR3 extends over 17 amino acids. CDR1 is MNHNS and CDR2 is SASEGT in the germline V gene. CDR3 coding DNA: TGTGCCAGCAGTTATTCCCCGTTGGCGAACCTGAACACTGAAGCTTTCTTT. This translates into CASSYSPLANLNTEAFF.